A single sample is the source of the 19 T cell receptor beta chains below, sequenced in a study of blood T cell repertoires in COVID-19. Sequencing was performed with immunoSEQ multiplex PCR; in TCRdb, only in-frame clones are kept and a portion is missing. The sample yields 100,000 to 150,000 clones, 70% to 90% seen once. The sequenced sample consisted of peripheral blood. These receptor sequences come from a man between 45 and 60 years old with acute or convalescent COVID-19.

V gene TRBV6-4 combines with J gene TRBJ2-2; D unresolved. This CDR3 is built from 14 residues. From germline, CDR1 is MRHNA and CDR2 SNTAGT. Trimming shortened V by 10 bases and J by 0 bases, and 12 bases separated the two germline ends. The CDR3 loop is CATEANANTGELFF. The CDR3 DNA reads TGTGCCACTGAGGCGAACGCGAACACCGGGGAGCTGTTTTTT.

In DNA form, the CDR3 reads TGTGCCAGCAGCTTAGAAGTCGCGTGGGACAAGAACACTGAAGCTTTCTTT. This translates into CASSLEVAWDKNTEAFF. The chain combines TRBV7-8 with TRBJ1-1; possible D gene TRBD1, 6 bases. The CDR3 sequence is 17 residues long. Between the trimmed V and J ends, which lost 1 base and 1 base, there was a span of 16 bases. Germline CDR1 is SGHVS and CDR2 is FQNEAQ.

This chain joins TRBV19 and TRBJ1-5, with a tentative D call TRBD1 (5 bases). CDR3 size: 16 residues. Germline V gene data show CDR1 as LNHDA and CDR2 as SQIVND (reference sequence). The V gene lost 5 bases and the J gene lost 9 bases, with 23 bases spanning the gap. In DNA form, the CDR3 reads TGTGCCAGTAGTCCCGCCTTCACAGGTGGGATCCGGCCCCAGCATTTT. This codes for CASSPAFTGGIRPQHF.

The rearrangement uses TRBV19 and TRBJ2-2; D is uncertain. Trimming left V 6 bases short and J 1 base short, with 9 bases between. The CDR3 is made up of 14 amino acids. CDR1 is LNHDA and CDR2 is SQIVND in the germline V gene (reference sequence). CDR3 loop: CASRPRRNTGELFF. Here the CDR3 DNA reads TGTGCCAGTAGGCCCAGGCGGAACACCGGGGAGCTGTTTTTT.

The genes are TRBV28 and TRBJ1-1; a weak D match, TRBD1 (6 bases). V was pared by 7 bases and J by 9 bases, with 21 bases between. The CDR3 is 14 residues long. The V gene's germline CDR1 is MDHEN and CDR2 SYDVKM. CDR3 sequence (DNA): TGTGCCAGCAACAATCAGGGGTCCGCTATGAAAGCTTTCTTT. Translated, it gives CASNNQGSAMKAFF. The full variable domain, its missing parts supplied by reference TRBV28 and TRBJ1-1, is DVKVTQSSRYLVKRTGEKVFLECVQDMDHENMFWYRQDPGLGLRLIYFSYDVKMKEKGDIPEGYSVSREKKERFSLILESASTNQTSMYLCASNNQGSAMKAFFGQGTRLTVV.

Points on this clone: The identical CDR3 is also encoded by other nucleotide sequences in the sample. In nucleotides, the CDR3 is TGCGCCAGCAGCTTGGCAGGCGAGACCCAGTACTTC. Protein: CASSLAGETQYF. This chain joins TRBV5-1 and TRBJ2-5; D not resolved. Germline values: CDR1 SGHRS, CDR2 YFSETQ. Trimming stripped 0 bases from V and 5 bases from J, with 5 bases between. This CDR3 has 12 residues.

Points on this clone: The junction shows a germline mismatch at one end, possibly a read error. The chain couples TRBV27 to TRBJ2-5; D is possibly TRBD1 (5 bases). The CDR3 is 15 amino acids. Germline CDR1 MNHEY, CDR2 SMNVEV (reference sequence). CDR3 loop: CASSLYIPPGETQYF. The CDR3 coding sequence is TGTGCCAGCAGCTTATATATCCCCCCAGGGGAGACCCAGTACTTC.

V is TRBV28 and J is TRBJ2-3; D may be TRBD2 (5 bases). There are 15 residues in the CDR3. Germline V gives CDR1 MDHEN, CDR2 SYDVKM. V lost 5 bases and J lost 2, with 14 bases in between. The CDR3 loop is CASSPSGALTDTQYF. CDR3 DNA sequence: TGTGCCAGCAGTCCGAGCGGAGCGCTCACAGATACGCAGTATTTT.

A single count supports this clone. The rearrangement uses TRBV6-5 and TRBJ1-1, with TRBD1 identical over 7 bases. Germline V gives CDR1 MNHEY, CDR2 SVGAGI. J lost 4 bases, V lost 10 bases, and 12 bases had no gene match. CDR3 length: 14 amino acids. This CDR3 is CATNPGQQPTEAFF. In DNA form, the CDR3 reads TGTGCCACCAACCCGGGACAGCAGCCCACTGAAGCTTTCTTT.

With respect to this clone: Sequence at one end of the junction differs from germline and may be a read error. The chain employs TRBV3-1 (or the pseudogene TRBV3-2) and TRBJ1-2, with D uncertain. This CDR3 is built from 11 residues. Germline V gives CDR1 LGHDT, CDR2 YNNKEL (reference sequence). The DNA for the CDR3 is TGTGCCAGCAGCCAATTCGCAGGCCTCGCCTTC. Translating gives CASSQFAGLAF.

This chain joins TRBV27 and TRBJ1-4, with D hard to call. Trimming shortened V by 6 bases and J by 3 bases, and 14 bases separated the two germline ends. The germline CDR1 and CDR2 sequences are MNHEY and SMNVEV (reference sequence). The CDR3 runs 15 residues. The CDR3 loop is CASRPYRTSNEKLFF. CDR3 DNA sequence: TGTGCCAGCAGACCGTACAGAACCTCTAATGAAAAACTGTTTTTT.

The chain uses TRBV18 and TRBJ2-5, with D perhaps TRBD2 (7 bases). Per the germline V gene, CDR1 is KGHSH and CDR2 is LQKENI. The CDR3 sequence is 16 residues long. V was cut by 0 bases and J by 3 bases, with 14 bases left in between. The CDR3 loop is CASSPPSWGGEETQYF. DNA for the CDR3: TGTGCCAGCTCACCACCCTCATGGGGGGGCGAAGAGACCCAGTACTTC.

J is TRBJ1-1 and V is TRBV28, with 11 bases aligning to TRBD1. This CDR3 has 16 amino acids. The germline CDR1 and CDR2 sequences are MDHEN and SYDVKM. The J segment lost 7 bases and the V segment lost 7 bases, leaving 14 bases of the junction unmatched. The chain's CDR3 is CASKQKKDRGRVEAFF. For the CDR3, the DNA is TGTGCCAGCAAACAAAAGAAGGACAGGGGGCGGGTTGAAGCTTTCTTT.

V is TRBV7-9 and J is TRBJ2-7; TRBD1 matches 9 bases. Germline-derived CDR1 and CDR2 are SEHNR and FQNEAQ (reference sequence). The CDR3 loop spans 15 amino acids. The V segment lost 7 bases and the J segment 2 bases; nucleotides outside the gene matches: 9. CDR3 DNA sequence: TGTGCCAGCACGCTCCAACGGGACAGGGCCTACGAGCAGTACTTC. It specifies CASTLQRDRAYEQYF.

The chain recombines TRBV7-9 with TRBJ1-1, with a weak D call TRBD1 (5 bases). This CDR3 comprises 14 residues. Trimming took off 4 bases at V and 2 bases at J, with 11 bases between the two ends. The germline V gene has CDR1 SEHNR and CDR2 FQNEAQ (reference sequence). This chain's CDR3 is CASSSVGANTEAFF. CDR3 coding DNA: TGTGCCAGCAGCTCCGTAGGGGCCAACACTGAAGCTTTCTTT.

V gene TRBV28 combines with J gene TRBJ1-2; 7 bases agree with TRBD1. This CDR3 comprises 13 residues. Per germline, CDR1 MDHEN and CDR2 SYDVKM. Trimming cost V 6 bases and J 8 bases; bases outside gene matches: 9. CDR3 in amino acids: CASSSRQGRGYTF. CDR3 nucleotides: TGTGCCAGCAGCTCAAGACAGGGTCGGGGCTACACCTTC.

This clone was found a few times. The V call is TRBV3-1 (or the pseudogene TRBV3-2), the J call TRBJ1-6; no firm D call. V was trimmed by 3 bases and J by 8 bases, leaving 8 bases between them. The CDR3 runs 13 residues. Germline V CDR1 and CDR2: LGHDT, YNNKEL (reference sequence). The CDR3, as DNA: TGTGCCAGCAGCCACAACACCTATTCACCCCTCCACTTT. It specifies CASSHNTYSPLHF.

J is TRBJ1-1 and V is TRBV19; 8 nucleotides line up with TRBD1. This CDR3 region has 14 residues. Unmatched junction bases numbered 7, after V lost 6 bases and J lost 4 bases. Germline CDR1 and CDR2: LNHDA and SQIVND (reference sequence). As DNA, the CDR3 is TGTGCCAGTAGGACGACAGGGGCGAGCACTGAAGCTTTCTTT. Protein sequence: CASRTTGASTEAFF.

The chain links TRBV25-1 to TRBJ2-3; 13 positions match TRBD2. The CDR3 has 17 amino acids. The ends lost 8 bases at V and 3 bases at J; junction bases unmatched: 11. Germline V gene sequence: CDR1 MGHDK, CDR2 SYGVNS. CDR3 amino acids: CASLNLQTSGGTDTQYF. CDR3 DNA sequence: TGTGCCAGCCTCAATCTTCAGACTAGCGGGGGGACAGATACGCAGTATTTT.